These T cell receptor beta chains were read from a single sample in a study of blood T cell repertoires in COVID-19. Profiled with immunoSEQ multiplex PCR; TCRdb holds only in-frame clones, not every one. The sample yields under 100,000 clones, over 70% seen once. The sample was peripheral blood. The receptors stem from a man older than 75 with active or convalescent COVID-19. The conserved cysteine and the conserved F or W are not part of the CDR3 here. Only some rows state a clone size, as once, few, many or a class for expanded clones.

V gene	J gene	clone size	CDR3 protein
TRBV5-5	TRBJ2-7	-	ASSPGHPSSYEQY
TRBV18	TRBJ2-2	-	ASSPRGPNTGELF
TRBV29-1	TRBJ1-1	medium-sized	SVEETGGFTEAF
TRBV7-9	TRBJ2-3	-	ASSSQAFRDTQY
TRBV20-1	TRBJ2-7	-	SASIAGGQATYEQY
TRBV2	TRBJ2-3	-	ASSGGISTDTQY
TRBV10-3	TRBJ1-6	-	AISQKTGQPNSPLH
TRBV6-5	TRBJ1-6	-	ASSYSTGSFDSPLH
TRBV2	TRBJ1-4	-	ASSVDKLSEKLF
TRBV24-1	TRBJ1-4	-	ATSEGRTVPEKLF
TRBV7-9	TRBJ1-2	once	ASGTEQGHGYT
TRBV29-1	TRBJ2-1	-	SVEDSEGATYNEQF
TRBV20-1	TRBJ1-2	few	SASPGGVYGYT
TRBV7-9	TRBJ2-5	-	ASSLYLAGETQY
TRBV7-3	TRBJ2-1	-	ASSLMGLVSSEQF
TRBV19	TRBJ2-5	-	ASSRSSGGVYQETQY
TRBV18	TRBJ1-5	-	ASSPTGTGSGQPQH
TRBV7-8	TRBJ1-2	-	ASSWDREGYGYT
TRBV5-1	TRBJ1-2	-	ASSVQGNGYT
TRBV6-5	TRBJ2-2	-	ASSYSNPWGGGELF
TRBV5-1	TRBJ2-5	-	ASSLTGGVETQY
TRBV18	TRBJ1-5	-	ASSPRGNQPQH
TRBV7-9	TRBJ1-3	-	ASSPTGSYGNTIY
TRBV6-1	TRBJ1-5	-	ASSDNRGGNQPQH
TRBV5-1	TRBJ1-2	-	ASSPSGANYGYT
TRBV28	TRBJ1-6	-	ASSFGVGTYNSPLH
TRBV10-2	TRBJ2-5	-	ASSRTGGFRETQY
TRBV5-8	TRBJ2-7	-	ASSVKVSGGY
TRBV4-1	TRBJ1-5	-	ASSRRRGDQPQH
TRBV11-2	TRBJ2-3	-	ASSPRLTDTQY
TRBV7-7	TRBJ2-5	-	ASSLGTGGPETQY
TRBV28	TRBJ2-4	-	ASSQPATGKNIQY
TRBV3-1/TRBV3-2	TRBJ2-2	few	ASSPGLAGNTGELF
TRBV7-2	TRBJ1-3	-	ASSLTGGVSSGNTIY
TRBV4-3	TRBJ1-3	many	ASSQDPVQGTGNTIY
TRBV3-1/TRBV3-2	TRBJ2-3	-	ASSQDPEGLAGVSTDTQY
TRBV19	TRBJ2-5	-	ASSMATPKETQY
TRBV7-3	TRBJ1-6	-	ASSSNINSPLH
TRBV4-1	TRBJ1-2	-	ASSQDQGNYGNGYT
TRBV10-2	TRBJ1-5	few	ASRPGGEGQPQH
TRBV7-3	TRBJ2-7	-	ASSSGTVPYEQY
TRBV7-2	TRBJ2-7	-	ASSLALRERY
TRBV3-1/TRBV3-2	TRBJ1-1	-	ASSHARTQNTEAF
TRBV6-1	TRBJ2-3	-	ASSARIRQGGSTDTQY
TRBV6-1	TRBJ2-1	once	ASSEVAGGPYEQF
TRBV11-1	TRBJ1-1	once	ASSLIAYRTNTEAF
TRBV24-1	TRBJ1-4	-	ATSAAGNNEKLF
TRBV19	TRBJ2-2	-	ASSVYTGELF
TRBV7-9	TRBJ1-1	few	ASSLGFGGGSTEAF
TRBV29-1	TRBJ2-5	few	SVESVTPGETQY
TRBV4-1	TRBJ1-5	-	ASSQRTGGGLPQH
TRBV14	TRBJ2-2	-	ASSQLRGPTNTGELF
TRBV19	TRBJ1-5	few	ASSRDRSQPQH